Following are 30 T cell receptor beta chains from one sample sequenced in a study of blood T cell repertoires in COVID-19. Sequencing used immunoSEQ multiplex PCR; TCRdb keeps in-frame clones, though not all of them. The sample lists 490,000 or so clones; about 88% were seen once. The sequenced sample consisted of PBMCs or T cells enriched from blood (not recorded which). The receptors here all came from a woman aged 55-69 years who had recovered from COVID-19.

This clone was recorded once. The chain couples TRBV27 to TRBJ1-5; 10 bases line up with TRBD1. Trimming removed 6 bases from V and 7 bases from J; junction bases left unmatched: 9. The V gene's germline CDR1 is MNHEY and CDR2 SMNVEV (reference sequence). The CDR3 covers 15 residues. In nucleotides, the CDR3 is TGTGCCAGCAGACCTCTCCGGGACAGGGGACAGCCCCAGCATTTT. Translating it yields CASRPLRDRGQPQHF.

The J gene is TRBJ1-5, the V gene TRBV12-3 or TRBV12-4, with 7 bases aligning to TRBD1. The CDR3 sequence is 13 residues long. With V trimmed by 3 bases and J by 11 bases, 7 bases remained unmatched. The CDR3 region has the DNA TGTGCCAGCAGTTTGGGGGACAGAAGGGCCCAGCATTTT. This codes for CASSLGDRRAQHF.

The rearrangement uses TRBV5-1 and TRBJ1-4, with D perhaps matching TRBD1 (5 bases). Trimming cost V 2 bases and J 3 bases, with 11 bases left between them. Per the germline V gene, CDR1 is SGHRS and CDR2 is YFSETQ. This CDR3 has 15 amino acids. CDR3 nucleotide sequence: TGCGCCAGCAGCTTAACAGGCATGGCTAATGAAAAACTGTTTTTT. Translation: CASSLTGMANEKLFF.

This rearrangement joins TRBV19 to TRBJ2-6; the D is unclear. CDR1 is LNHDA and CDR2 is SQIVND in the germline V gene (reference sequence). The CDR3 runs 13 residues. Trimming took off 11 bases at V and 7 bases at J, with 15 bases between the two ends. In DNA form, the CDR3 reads TGTGCCGCCGGTTCGGCAGGCGCCAACGTCCTGACTTTC. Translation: CAAGSAGANVLTF.

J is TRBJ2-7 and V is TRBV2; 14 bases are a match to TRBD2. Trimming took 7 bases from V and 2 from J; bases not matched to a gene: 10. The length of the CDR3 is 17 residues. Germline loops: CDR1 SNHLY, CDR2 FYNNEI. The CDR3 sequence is CASTLGLAGALTYEQYV. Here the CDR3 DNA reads TGTGCCAGCACCTTGGGACTAGCGGGGGCCCTTACCTACGAGCAGTACGTC.

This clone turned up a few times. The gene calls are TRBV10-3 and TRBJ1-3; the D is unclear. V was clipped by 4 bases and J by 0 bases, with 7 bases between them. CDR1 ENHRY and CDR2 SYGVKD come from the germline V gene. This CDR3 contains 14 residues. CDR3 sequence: CAISVFSSGNTIYF. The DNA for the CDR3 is TGTGCCATCAGTGTCTTCAGCTCTGGAAACACCATATATTTT.

CDR3 sequence: CASTPGRELFF. For the CDR3, the DNA is TGTGCCAGTACCCCCGGGAGAGAACTGTTTTTT. The chain employs TRBV19 and TRBJ1-4; no definite D call. The CDR3 consists of 11 residues. Germline V gene lookup returns CDR1 LNHDA and CDR2 SQIVND (reference sequence). The V end lost 7 bases, the J end lost 12 bases, and 12 bases lay between the germline ends.

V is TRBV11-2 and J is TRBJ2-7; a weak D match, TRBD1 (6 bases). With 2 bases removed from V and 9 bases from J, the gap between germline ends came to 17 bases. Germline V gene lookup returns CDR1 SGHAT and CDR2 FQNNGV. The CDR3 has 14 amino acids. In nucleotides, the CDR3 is TGTGCCAGCAGCTTATGGGACGCAGGGGCTCGGCAGTACGTC. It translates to CASSLWDAGARQYV.

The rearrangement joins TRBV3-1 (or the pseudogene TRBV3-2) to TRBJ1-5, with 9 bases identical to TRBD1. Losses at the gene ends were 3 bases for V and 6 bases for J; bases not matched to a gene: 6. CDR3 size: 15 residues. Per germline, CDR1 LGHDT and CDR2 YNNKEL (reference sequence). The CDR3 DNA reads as TGTGCCAGCAGCCAGGCGGGACAGGGACTTCAGCCCCAGCATTTT. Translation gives CASSQAGQGLQPQHF.

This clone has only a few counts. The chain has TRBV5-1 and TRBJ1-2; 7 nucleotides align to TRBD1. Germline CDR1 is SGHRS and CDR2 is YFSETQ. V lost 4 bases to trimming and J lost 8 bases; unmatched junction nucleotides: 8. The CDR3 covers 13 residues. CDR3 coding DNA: TGCGCCAGCAGCGAAACAGGGGATGCCGGCTACACCTTC. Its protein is CASSETGDAGYTF.

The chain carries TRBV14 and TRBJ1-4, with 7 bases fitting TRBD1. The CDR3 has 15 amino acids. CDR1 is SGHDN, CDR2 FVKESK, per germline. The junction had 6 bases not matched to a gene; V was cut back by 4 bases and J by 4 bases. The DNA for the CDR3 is TGTGCCAGCAGCCGCGGACAGGCTATTAATGAAAAACTGTTTTTT. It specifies CASSRGQAINEKLFF.

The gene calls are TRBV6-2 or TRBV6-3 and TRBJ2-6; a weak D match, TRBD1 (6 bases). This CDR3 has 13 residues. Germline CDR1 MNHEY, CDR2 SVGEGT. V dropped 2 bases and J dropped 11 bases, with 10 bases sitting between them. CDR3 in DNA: TGTGCCAGCAGTTACGGCAGGGGTGACGTCCTGACTTTC. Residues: CASSYGRGDVLTF.

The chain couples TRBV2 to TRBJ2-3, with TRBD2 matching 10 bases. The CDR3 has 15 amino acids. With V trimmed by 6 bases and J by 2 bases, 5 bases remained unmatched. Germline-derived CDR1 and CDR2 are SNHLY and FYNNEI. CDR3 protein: CASSLAGEITDTQYF. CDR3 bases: TGTGCCAGCAGCCTAGCGGGGGAGATCACAGATACGCAGTATTTT.

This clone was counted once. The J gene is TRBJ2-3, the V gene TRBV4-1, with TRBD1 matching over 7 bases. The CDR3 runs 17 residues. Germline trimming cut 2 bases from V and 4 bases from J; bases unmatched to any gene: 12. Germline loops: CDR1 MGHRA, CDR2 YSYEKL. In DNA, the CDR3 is TGCGCCAGCAGCCAACCAAGGAACGACAGGGCCGCAGATACGCAGTATTTT. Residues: CASSQPRNDRAADTQYF.

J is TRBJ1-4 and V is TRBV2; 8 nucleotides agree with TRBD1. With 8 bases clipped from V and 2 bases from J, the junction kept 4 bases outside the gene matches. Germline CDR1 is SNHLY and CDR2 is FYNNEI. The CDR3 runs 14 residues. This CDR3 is CASDRGGTNEKLFF. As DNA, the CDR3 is TGTGCCAGCGACAGGGGAGGCACTAATGAAAAACTGTTTTTT.

The CDR3 is CASSEALGVREQYV. CDR3 nucleotide sequence: TGTGCCAGCAGTGAAGCTCTCGGGGTAAGAGAGCAGTACGTC. The rearrangement joins TRBV6-1 to TRBJ2-7; a weak D match, TRBD2 (5 bases). Trimming removed 0 bases at V and 7 bases at J, with 13 bases between. CDR3 length: 14 amino acids. Germline CDR1 MNHNS, CDR2 SASEGT.

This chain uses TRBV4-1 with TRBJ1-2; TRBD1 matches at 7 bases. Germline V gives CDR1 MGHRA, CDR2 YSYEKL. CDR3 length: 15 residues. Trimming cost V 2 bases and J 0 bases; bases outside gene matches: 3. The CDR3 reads CASSQFRGANYGYTF. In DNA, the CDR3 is TGCGCCAGCAGCCAATTCAGGGGGGCTAACTATGGCTACACCTTC.

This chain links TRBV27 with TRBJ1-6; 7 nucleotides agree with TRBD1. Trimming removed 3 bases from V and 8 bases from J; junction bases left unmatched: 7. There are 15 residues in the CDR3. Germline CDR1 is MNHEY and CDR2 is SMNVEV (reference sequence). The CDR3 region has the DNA TGTGCCAGCAGTTTGGGGGACAGTGTGTATTCACCCCTCCACTTT. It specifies CASSLGDSVYSPLHF.

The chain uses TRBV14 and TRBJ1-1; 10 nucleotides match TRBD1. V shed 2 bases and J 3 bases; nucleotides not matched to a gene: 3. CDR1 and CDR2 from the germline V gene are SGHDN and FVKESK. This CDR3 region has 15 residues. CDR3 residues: CASSQLTGGYTEAFF. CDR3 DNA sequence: TGTGCCAGCAGCCAATTGACAGGGGGCTACACTGAAGCTTTCTTT.

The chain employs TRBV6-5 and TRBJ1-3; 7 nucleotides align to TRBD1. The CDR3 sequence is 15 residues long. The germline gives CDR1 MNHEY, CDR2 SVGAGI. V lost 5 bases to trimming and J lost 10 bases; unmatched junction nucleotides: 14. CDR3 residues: CASSPSYRGRGTIYF. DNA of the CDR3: TGTGCCAGCAGTCCAAGCTATAGGGGGCGAGGAACCATATATTTT.

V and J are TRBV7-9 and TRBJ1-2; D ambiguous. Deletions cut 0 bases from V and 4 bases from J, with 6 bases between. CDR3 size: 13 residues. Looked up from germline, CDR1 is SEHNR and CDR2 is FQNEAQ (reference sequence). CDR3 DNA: TGTGCCAGCAGCTTAGCCGGAGCCTATGGCTACACCTTC. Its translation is CASSLAGAYGYTF.

This chain's CDR3 is CASSQIGRNDGYTF. In DNA form, the CDR3 reads TGTGCCAGCAGCCAAATAGGCAGGAATGATGGCTACACCTTC. The chain couples TRBV3-1 (or the pseudogene TRBV3-2) to TRBJ1-2; D is uncertain. Trimming stripped 2 bases from V and 6 bases from J, with 13 bases between. Germline assignment: CDR1 LGHDT and CDR2 YNNKEL (reference sequence). This CDR3 region has 14 residues.

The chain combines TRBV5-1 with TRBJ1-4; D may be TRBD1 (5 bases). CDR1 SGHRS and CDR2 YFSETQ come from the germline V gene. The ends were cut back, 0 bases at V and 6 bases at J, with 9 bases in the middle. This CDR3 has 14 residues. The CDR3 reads CASSLEGRDEKLFF. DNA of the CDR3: TGCGCCAGCAGCTTGGAGGGGAGGGATGAAAAACTGTTTTTT.

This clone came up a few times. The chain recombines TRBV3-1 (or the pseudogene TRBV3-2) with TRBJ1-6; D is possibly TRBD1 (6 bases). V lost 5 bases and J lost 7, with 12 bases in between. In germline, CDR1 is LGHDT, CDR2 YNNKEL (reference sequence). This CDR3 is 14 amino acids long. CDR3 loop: CASSYGQINSPLHF. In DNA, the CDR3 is TGTGCCAGCAGCTACGGACAGATAAATTCACCCCTCCACTTT.

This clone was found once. CDR3 coding DNA: TGTGCCTGGAGGGATATCGACCTCTACGGGAATGAGCAGTTCTTC. Translating gives CAWRDIDLYGNEQFF. The chain has TRBV30 and TRBJ2-1, with D unclear. CDR1 and CDR2 from the germline V gene are GTSNPN and SVGIG (reference sequence). CDR3 size: 15 residues. Trimming took 3 bases from V and 7 from J, leaving 19 bases between them.

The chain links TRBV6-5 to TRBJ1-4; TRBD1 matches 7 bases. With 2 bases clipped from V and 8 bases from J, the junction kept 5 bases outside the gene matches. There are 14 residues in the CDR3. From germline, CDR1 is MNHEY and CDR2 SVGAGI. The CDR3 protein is CASSYRGHREKLFF. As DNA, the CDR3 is TGTGCCAGCAGTTACAGGGGGCACCGGGAAAAACTGTTTTTT.

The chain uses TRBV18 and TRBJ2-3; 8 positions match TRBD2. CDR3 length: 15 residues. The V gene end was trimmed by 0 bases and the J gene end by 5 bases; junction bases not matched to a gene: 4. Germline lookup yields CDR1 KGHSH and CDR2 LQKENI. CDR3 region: CASSPPSGGQDTQYF. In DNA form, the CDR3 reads TGTGCCAGCTCACCACCAAGCGGGGGACAAGATACGCAGTATTTT. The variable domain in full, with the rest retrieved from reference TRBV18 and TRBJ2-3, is NAGVMQNPRHLVRRRGQEARLRCSPMKGHSHVYWYRQLPEEGLKFMVYLQKENIIDESGMPKERFSAEFPKEGPSILRIQQVVRGDSAAYFCASSPPSGGQDTQYFGPGTRLTVL.

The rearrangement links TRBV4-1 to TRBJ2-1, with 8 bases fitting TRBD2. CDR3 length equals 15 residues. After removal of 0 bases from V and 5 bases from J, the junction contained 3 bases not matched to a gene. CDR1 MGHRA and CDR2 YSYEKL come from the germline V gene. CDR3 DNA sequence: TGCGCCAGCAGCCAAGATGTCGGGGGGGACAATGAGCAGTTCTTC. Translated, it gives CASSQDVGGDNEQFF.

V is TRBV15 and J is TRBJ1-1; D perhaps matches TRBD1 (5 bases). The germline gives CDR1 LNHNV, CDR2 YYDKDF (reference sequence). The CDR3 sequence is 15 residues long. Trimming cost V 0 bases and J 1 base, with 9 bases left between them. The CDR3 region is CATSRDQGTNTEAFF. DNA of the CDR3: TGTGCCACCAGCAGAGACCAGGGTACGAACACTGAAGCTTTCTTT.

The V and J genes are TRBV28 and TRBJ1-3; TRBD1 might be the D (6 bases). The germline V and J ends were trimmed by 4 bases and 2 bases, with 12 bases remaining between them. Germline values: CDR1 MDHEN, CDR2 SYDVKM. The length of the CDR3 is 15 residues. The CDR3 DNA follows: TGTGCCAGCAGTTCCCCAGGGGACACTGGAAACACCATATATTTT. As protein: CASSSPGDTGNTIYF.